This TCR beta chain was retrieved from a study of blood T cell repertoires in COVID-19 (dated by TCRdb to the early 2020s). Describing the broader study: Collaborator samples came from the United States, Italy and Spain and covered acute and convalescent phases of COVID-19. The material from the prospective study consisted of cDNA or gDNA derived from T cells, B-cell-depleted T cells, or PBMCs. Samples were obtained from the ongoing ImmuneRACE study (first 160 participants) and from some 1,300 subjects provided by 6 global collaborators. Subjects who had been exposed to COVID-19, were actively infected with it, or had recovered from it provided the deeply sampled blood TCRbeta repertoires that made up the dataset. Where available, HLA class I and class II types were obtained from metadata supplied by the sample provider rather than from assay-based typing. The sample metadata nearly always contained a de-identified subject ID, COVID-19 status, age in years and sex. The repertoires were released in a freely available public database meant as a resource for research on the immune response to SARS-CoV-2.

Beyond this particular receptor, the publication reports: Clinical and demographic metadata were provided uncurated, with the amount varying by source and participant.

For this chain, trimming is 7 bases at the V end and 3 bases at the J end, and the number of junction bases without a gene match is 7. Looking up the germline V gene (reference sequence) yields CDR1 MNHEY and CDR2 SMNVEV. There are 14 amino acids in the CDR3, from cysteine to phenylalanine inclusive. The kept DNA is CDR3 alone, 42 bases in frame from the first base. TCRbeta CDR3 regions were amplified from genomic DNA using the immunoSEQ Assay, a bias-controlled multiplex PCR. In the paper's pipeline: The number of nucleated cells in each sample was estimated by amplification of reference gene primers within the assay. Sequence reads were collapsed and filtered to measure the absolute abundance of every unique TCRbeta CDR3 rearrangement. For each sample, productive Simpson clonality was calculated by taking the square root of Simpson's diversity index across productive rearrangements. Entries here come from immuneACCESS through TCRdb and include only in-frame sequences with V and J called. Some clones fail to appear in such tables; in the studies checked, an unresolved V gene covers under half of the shortfall, and the cause of the remainder is unknown. Clonal size and the V and J genes are those of that table, whereas D and trimming came from the DNA. This sample holds approximately 230,000 clones; 65% to 90% were observed only once. The ten most abundant clones make up less than 20% of the sample.

Participants in the prospective study were aged 18 to 89 years, lived in under 30 United States geographic areas, and enrolled through a virtual design. To assign participants to cohorts, the prospective study relied on clinical history that participants themselves reported in a screening survey and a study questionnaire. For ImmuneRACE Cohort 3, a participant was defined as recovered based on two consecutive negative NP/OP PCR tests, clearance by a healthcare professional, or resolution of symptoms. Mobile phlebotomists in the prospective study collected whole blood, serum and a nasopharyngeal or oropharyngeal swab from every participant. Over a roughly two-month period, participants in the prospective study had the option of providing additional blood draws and questionnaires. Before DNA extraction, prospective study blood samples were shipped either frozen or at room temperature. In regard to this clone: This clone's antigen is unknown. Base qualities are not at hand, and no much larger clone is one base apart.

The chain is made from TRBV27 and TRBJ2-7; 9 central nucleotides agree with TRBD1. The sequence derives from a man aged 18 to 29 who had recovered from COVID-19. Sequenced sample: PBMCs or T cells enriched from blood (not recorded which). CDR3 reads: CASTDRGGSYEQYF. The DNA is as follows: TGTGCCAGCACGGACAGGGGCGGGAGCTACGAGCAGTACTTC.